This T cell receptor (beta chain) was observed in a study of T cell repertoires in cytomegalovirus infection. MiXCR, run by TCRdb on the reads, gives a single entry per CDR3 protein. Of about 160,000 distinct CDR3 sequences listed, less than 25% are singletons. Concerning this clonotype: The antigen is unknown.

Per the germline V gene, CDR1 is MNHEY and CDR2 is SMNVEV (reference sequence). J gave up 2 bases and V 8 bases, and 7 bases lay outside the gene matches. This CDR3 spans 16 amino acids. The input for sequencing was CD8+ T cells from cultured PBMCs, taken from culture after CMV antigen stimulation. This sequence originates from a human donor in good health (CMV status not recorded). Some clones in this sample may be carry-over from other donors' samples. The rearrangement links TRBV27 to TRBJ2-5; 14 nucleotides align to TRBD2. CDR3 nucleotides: TGTGCCAGCGGGAATCGACTAGCGGGGGGGCAAGAGACCCAGTACTTC. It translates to CASGNRLAGGQETQYF.